This TCR beta chain derives from a study of beta chain features in type 1 diabetes. Study-level information: All samples yielded 100 million to 140 million examined sorted cells.

Deletions cut 4 bases from V and 4 bases from J, with 15 bases between. The CDR3 extends over 15 amino acids. Germline V gene lookup returns CDR1 SGHAT and CDR2 FQNNGV. To note about this clone: Its antigen remains unknown.

Expressed TCRB transcripts were sequenced after all isolated RNA was converted to cDNA. Sequencing was performed with immunoSEQ multiplex PCR; in TCRdb, only in-frame clones are kept and a portion is missing. The sample holds 220,000 or so clones, 68% seen once. Donors underwent one heparinised blood draw, about 110 mL on average. Study findings and constraints: Moderate yet significant TCRB CDR3 shortening was seen in Type 1 diabetes patients in all four CD4+ subsets.

The sequence was obtained from a man aged 25-45 years in good health. The V gene is TRBV11-2, the J gene TRBJ2-3, with a possible D match to TRBD1 (8 bases). Sequencing was carried out using naive CD4+ T cells from blood. The CDR3 sequence is CASSYTGGGSDTQYF. CDR3 sequence (DNA): TGTGCCAGCAGCTACACAGGGGGAGGGTCAGATACGCAGTATTTT.